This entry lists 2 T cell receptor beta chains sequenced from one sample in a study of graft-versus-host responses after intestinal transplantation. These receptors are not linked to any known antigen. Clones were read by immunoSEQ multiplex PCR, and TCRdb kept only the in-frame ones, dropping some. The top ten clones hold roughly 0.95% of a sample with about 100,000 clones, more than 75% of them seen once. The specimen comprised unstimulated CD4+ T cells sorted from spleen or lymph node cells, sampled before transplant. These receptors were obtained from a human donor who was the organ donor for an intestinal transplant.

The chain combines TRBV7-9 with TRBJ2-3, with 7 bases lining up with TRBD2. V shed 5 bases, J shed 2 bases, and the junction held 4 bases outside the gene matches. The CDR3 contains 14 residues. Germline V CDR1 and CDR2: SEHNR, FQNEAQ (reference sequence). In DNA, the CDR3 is TGTGCCAGCAGCCCCGGGGGGATCACAGATACGCAGTATTTT. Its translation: CASSPGGITDTQYF.

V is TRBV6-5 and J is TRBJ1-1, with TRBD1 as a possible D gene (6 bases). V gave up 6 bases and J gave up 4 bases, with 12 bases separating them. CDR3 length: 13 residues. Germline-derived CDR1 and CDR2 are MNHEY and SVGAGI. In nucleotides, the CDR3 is TGTGCCAGCAGCTACAGGGATGCCACTGAAGCTTTCTTT. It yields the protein CASSYRDATEAFF.